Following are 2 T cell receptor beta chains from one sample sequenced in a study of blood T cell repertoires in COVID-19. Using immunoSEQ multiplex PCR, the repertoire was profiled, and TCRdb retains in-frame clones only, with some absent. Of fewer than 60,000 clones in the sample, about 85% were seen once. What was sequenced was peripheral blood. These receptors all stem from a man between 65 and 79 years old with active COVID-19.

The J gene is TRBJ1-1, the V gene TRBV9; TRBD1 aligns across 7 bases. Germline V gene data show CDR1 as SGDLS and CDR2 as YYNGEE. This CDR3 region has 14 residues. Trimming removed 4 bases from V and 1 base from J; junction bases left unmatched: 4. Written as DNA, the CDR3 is TGTGCCAGCAGCTTCCGGACAGGGAACACTGAAGCTTTCTTT. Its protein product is CASSFRTGNTEAFF.

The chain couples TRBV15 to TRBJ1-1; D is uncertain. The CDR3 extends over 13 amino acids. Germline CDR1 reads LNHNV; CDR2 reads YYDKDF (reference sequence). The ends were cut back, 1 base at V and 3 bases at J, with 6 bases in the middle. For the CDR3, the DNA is TGTGCCACCAGCAGAGGAGGGTACACTGAAGCTTTCTTT. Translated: CATSRGGYTEAFF.